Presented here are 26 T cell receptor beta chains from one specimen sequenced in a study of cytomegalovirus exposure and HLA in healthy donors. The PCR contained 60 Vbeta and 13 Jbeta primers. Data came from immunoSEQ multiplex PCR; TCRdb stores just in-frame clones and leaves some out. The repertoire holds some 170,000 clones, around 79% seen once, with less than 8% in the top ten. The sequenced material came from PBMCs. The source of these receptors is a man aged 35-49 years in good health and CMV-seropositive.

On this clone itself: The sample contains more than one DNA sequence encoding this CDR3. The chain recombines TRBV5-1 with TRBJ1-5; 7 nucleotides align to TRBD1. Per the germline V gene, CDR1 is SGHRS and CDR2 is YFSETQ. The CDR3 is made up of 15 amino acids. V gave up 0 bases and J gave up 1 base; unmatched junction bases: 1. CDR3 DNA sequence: TGCGCCAGCAGCTTGGGACAGGGAAGCAATCAGCCCCAGCATTTT. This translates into CASSLGQGSNQPQHF.

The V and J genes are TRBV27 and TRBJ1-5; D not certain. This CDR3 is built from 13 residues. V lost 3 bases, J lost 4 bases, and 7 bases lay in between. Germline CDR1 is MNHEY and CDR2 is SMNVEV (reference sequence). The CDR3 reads CASSFGHNQPQHF. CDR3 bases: TGTGCCAGCAGTTTTGGGCATAATCAGCCCCAGCATTTT.

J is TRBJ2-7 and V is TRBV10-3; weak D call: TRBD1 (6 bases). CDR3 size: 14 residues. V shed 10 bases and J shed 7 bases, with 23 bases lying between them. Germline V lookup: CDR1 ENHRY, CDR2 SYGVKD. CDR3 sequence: CASDPGHMAYEQYF. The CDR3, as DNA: TGTGCCAGTGATCCGGGACACATGGCGTATGAGCAGTACTTC.

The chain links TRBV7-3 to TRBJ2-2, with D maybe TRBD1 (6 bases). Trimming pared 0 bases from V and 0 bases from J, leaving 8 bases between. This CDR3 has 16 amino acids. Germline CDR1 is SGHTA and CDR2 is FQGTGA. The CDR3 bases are TGTGCCAGCAGCTTAACTCGGACAGCGAACACCGGGGAGCTGTTTTTT. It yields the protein CASSLTRTANTGELFF.

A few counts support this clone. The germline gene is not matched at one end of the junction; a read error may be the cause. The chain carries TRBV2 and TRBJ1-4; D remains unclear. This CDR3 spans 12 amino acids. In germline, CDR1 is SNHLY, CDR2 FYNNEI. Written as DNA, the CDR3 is TGTGCCAGCAGACCAGAAAATGCAAAACTGTTTTTT. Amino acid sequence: CASRPENAKLFF. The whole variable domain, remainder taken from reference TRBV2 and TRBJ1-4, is EPEVTQTPSHQVTQMGQEVILRCVPISNHLYFYWYRQILGQKVEFLVSFYNNEISEKSEIFDDQFSVERPDGSNFTLKIRSTKLEDSAMYFCASRPENAKLFFGSGTQLSVL.

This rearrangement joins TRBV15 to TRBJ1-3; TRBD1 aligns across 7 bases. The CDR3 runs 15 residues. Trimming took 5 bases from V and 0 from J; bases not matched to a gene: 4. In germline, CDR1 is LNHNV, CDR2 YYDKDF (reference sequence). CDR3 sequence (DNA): TGTGCCACCAGCGCCAGGGGGTACTCTGGAAACACCATATATTTT. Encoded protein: CATSARGYSGNTIYF.

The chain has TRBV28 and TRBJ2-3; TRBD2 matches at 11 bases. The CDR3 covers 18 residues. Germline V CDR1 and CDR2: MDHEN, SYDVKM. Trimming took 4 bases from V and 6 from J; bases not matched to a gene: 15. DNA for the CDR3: TGTGCCAGCAGTTCTTCCGGGACTAGCGGCCTACCTCGCGATACGCAGTATTTT. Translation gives CASSSSGTSGLPRDTQYF.

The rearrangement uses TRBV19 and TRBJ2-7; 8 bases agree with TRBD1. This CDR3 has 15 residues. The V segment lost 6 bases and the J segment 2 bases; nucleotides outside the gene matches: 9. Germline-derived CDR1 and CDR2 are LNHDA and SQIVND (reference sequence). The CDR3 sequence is CASSLRGQAAYEQYF. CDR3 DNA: TGTGCCAGTAGCCTCAGGGGGCAGGCCGCCTACGAGCAGTACTTC.

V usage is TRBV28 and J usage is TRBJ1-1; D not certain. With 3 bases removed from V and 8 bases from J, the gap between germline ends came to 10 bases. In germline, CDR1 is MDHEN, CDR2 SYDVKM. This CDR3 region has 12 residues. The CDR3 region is CASSLGDGEAFF. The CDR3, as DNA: TGTGCCAGCAGTTTGGGAGATGGGGAAGCTTTCTTT.

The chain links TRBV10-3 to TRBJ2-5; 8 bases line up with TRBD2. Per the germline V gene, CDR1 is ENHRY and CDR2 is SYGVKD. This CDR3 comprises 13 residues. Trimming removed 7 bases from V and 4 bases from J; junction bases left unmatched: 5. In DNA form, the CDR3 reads TGTGCCATCAATCCCAGCGGGAGAGAGACCCAGTACTTC. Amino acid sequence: CAINPSGRETQYF.

In DNA form, the CDR3 reads TGTGCCAGCAGCTCTCGTGACAGTGAGCAGTTCTTC. This gives the protein CASSSRDSEQFF. V and J are TRBV5-4 and TRBJ2-1, with a possible D match to TRBD1 (5 bases). Deletions cut 3 bases from V and 9 bases from J, with 10 bases between. Germline V lookup: CDR1 SGHNT, CDR2 YYREEE (reference sequence). The CDR3 extends over 12 amino acids.

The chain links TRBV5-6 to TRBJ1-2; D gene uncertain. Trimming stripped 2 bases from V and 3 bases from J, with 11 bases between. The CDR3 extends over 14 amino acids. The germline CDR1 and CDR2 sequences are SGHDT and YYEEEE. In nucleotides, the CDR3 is TGTGCCAGCAGCTTCCGGGAGAGAGACTATGGCTACACCTTC. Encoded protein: CASSFRERDYGYTF.

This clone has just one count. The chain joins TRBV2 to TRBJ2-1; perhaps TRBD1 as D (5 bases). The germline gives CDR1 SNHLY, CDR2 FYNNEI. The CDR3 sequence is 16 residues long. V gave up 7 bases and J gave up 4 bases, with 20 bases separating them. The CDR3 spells CASIGLQGARYNEQFF. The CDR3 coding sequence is TGTGCCAGCATCGGGCTCCAGGGCGCGCGGTACAATGAGCAGTTCTTC.

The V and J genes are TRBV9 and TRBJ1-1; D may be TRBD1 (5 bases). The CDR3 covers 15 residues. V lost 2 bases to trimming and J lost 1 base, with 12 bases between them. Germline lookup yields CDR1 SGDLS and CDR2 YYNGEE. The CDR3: CASSVDGATNTEAFF. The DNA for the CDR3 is TGTGCCAGCAGCGTCGATGGGGCAACGAACACTGAAGCTTTCTTT.

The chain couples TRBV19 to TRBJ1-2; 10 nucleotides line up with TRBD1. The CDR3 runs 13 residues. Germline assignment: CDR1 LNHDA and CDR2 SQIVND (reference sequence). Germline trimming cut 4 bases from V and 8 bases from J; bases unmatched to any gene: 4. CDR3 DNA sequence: TGTGCCAGTAGTACGACAGGGGGCGGCGGCTACACCTTC. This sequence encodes CASSTTGGGGYTF.

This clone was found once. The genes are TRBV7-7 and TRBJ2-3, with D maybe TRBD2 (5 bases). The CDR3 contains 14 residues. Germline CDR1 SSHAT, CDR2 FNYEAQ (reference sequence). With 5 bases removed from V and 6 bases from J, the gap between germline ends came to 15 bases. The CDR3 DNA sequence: TGTGCCAGCAGCCCCGGGGATCTGACGGATACGCAGTATTTT. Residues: CASSPGDLTDTQYF.

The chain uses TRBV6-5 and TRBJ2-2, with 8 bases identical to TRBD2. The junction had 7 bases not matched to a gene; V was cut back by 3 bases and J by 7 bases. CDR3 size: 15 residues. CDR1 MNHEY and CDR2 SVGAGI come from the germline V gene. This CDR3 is CASSYTAGVGGELFF. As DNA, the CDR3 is TGTGCCAGCAGTTATACAGCGGGAGTAGGCGGGGAGCTGTTTTTT.

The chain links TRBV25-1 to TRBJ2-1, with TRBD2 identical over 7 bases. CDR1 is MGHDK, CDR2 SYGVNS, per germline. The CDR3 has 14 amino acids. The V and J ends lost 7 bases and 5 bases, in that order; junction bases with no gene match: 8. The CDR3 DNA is TGTGCCAGCATCGCCCGAGCGGGAAACAATGAGCAGTTCTTC. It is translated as CASIARAGNNEQFF.

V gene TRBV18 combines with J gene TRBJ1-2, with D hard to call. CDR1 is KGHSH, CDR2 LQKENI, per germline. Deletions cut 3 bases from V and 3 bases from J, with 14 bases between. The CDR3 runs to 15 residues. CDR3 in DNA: TGTGCCAGCTCACCTAGCTCCCAAACGGACTATGGCTACACCTTC. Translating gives CASSPSSQTDYGYTF.

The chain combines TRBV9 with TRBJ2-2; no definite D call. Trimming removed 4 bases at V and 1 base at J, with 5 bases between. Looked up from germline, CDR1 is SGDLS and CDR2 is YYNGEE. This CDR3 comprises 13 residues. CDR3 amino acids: CASSPRNTGELFF. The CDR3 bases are TGTGCCAGCAGCCCCAGGAACACCGGGGAGCTGTTTTTT.

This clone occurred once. CDR3 sequence reads: CASSSRGQGGQPQHF. The CDR3 DNA sequence: TGTGCCAGCAGCTCCCGGGGACAGGGTGGCCAGCCCCAGCATTTT. This sequence joins TRBV9 and TRBJ1-5; 9 bases match TRBD1. CDR3 length: 15 residues. Germline V gene sequence: CDR1 SGDLS, CDR2 YYNGEE. J was trimmed by 7 bases and V by 4 bases; bases with no gene match: 9.

CDR3 protein: CASSLDGTYEQYF. CDR3 in DNA: TGTGCCAGCAGCTTGGACGGTACCTACGAGCAGTACTTC. The chain joins TRBV5-4 to TRBJ2-7; the D is unclear. Trimming took off 0 bases at V and 2 bases at J, with 6 bases between the two ends. Germline lookup yields CDR1 SGHNT and CDR2 YYREEE (reference sequence). CDR3 length: 13 amino acids. Variable domain in full (rest from reference TRBV5-4 and TRBJ2-7): ETGVTQSPTHLIKTRGQQVTLRCSSQSGHNTVSWYQQALGQGPQFIFQYYREEENGRGNFPPRFSGLQFPNYSSELNVNALELDDSALYLCASSLDGTYEQYFGPGTRLTVT.

This CDR3 reads CSVGLGGNTEAFF. The CDR3 DNA reads TGCAGCGTCGGACTCGGAGGGAACACTGAAGCTTTCTTT. This sequence joins TRBV29-1 and TRBJ1-1; D uncertain. Germline V gene data show CDR1 as SQVTM and CDR2 as ANQGSEA. Between the trimmed V and J ends, which lost 6 bases and 1 base, there was a span of 12 bases. There are 13 residues in the CDR3.

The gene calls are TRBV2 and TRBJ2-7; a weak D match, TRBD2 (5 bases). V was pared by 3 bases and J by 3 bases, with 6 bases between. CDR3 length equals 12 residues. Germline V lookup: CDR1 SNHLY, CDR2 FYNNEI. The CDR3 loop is CASSDSGYEQYF. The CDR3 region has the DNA TGTGCCAGCAGTGACAGCGGCTACGAGCAGTACTTC.

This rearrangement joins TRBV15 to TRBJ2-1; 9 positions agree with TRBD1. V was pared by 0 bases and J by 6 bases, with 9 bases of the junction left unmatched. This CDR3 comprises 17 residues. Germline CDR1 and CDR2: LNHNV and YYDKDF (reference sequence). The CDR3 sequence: CATSRDGQTGGGNEQFF. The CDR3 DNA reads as TGTGCCACCAGCAGAGATGGTCAGACAGGGGGTGGCAATGAGCAGTTCTTC.

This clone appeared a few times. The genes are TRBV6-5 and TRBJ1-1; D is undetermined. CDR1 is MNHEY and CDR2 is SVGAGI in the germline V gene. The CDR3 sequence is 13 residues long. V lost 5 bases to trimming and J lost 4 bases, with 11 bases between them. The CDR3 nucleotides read TGTGCCAGCAGTGCACCGGGAAGCACTGAAGCTTTCTTT. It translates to CASSAPGSTEAFF.